These 27 T cell receptor beta chains came from one sample sequenced in a study of blood T cell repertoires in COVID-19 (dated by TCRdb to about 2020). To prepare the library, the immunoSEQ multiplex PCR assay was applied. TCRdb carries this immuneACCESS record with in-frame sequences only. Its versions omit some clonotypes, under half of them owing to an unresolved V gene in the studies checked, with the rest unexplained. Present in this sample are 300,000 to 400,000 clones, around 85% of which were seen just once. The ten largest make up 1.5% to 2% of the sample. The sequenced sample was PBMCs or T cells enriched from blood (not recorded which). These receptors all come from a woman aged 25 to 45 who had been exposed to COVID-19.

Concerning this clone itself: A much larger clone lies a single base off, so this may be a read error. The same CDR3 arises from other DNA sequences in this sample as well. The rearrangement links TRBV28 to TRBJ1-5; no clear D. Germline V CDR1 and CDR2: MDHEN, SYDVKM. The CDR3 length is 12 residues. Trimming shortened V by 2 bases and J by 4 bases, and 3 bases separated the two germline ends. CDR3 sequence: CASSLLNQPQHF. The DNA for the CDR3 is TGTGCCAGCAGTTTACTAAATCAGCCCCAGCATTTT. Using reference TRBV28 and TRBJ1-5 for the parts outside the CDR3, the full variable domain is DVKVTQSSRYLVKRTGEKVFLECVQDMDHENMFWYRQDPGLGLRLIYFSYDVKMKEKGDIPEGYSVSREKKERFSLILESASTNQTSMYLCASSLLNQPQHFGDGTRLSIL.

V gene TRBV28 combines with J gene TRBJ2-5, with D possibly TRBD1 on 7 matching bases. Trimming left V 4 bases short and J 4 bases short, with 22 bases between. CDR1 is MDHEN and CDR2 is SYDVKM in the germline V gene. The CDR3 covers 17 residues. CDR3: CASSSTGGRGVRETQYF. The CDR3, as DNA: TGTGCCAGCAGTTCCACTGGGGGCAGGGGGGTTAGAGAGACCCAGTACTTC.

The rearrangement links TRBV14 to TRBJ2-2, with 8 bases lining up with TRBD1. The CDR3 extends over 15 amino acids. With V trimmed by 1 base and J by 5 bases, 3 bases remained unmatched. CDR1 is SGHDN, CDR2 FVKESK, per germline. CDR3 sequence reads: CASSQARTGTGELFF. Written as DNA, the CDR3 is TGTGCCAGCAGCCAAGCCCGGACAGGGACCGGGGAGCTGTTTTTT.

This CDR3 reads CASSSPGQGMNTEAFF. CDR3 sequence (DNA): TGTGCCAGCAGTTCTCCGGGACAGGGGATGAACACTGAAGCTTTCTTT. This chain joins TRBV28 and TRBJ1-1; 10 bases are shared with TRBD1. Germline assignment: CDR1 MDHEN and CDR2 SYDVKM. With 4 bases clipped from V and 0 bases from J, the junction kept 5 bases outside the gene matches. The CDR3 has 16 amino acids.

The J gene is TRBJ1-6, the V gene TRBV4-1; D is unclear. V was cut by 0 bases and J by 7 bases, with 10 bases left in between. Germline loops: CDR1 MGHRA, CDR2 YSYEKL. This CDR3 has 15 residues. CDR3 DNA sequence: TGCGCCAGCAGCCAAGATTACAGAACCAATTCACCCCTCCACTTT. Its protein is CASSQDYRTNSPLHF.

CDR3 DNA: TGTGCCTTCTCAGGGGTCCCCGAATTTATGAACACTGAAGCTTTCTTT. Residues: CAFSGVPEFMNTEAFF. V is TRBV30 and J is TRBJ1-1, with D perhaps TRBD1 (6 bases). The CDR3 runs 16 residues. CDR1 and CDR2 from the germline V gene are GTSNPN and SVGIG (reference sequence). Trimming removed 7 bases from V and 0 bases from J, with 21 bases in between. The full variable domain, rest sourced from reference TRBV30 and TRBJ1-1, is SQTIHQWPATLVQPVGSPLSLECTVEGTSNPNLYWYRQAAGRGLQLLFYSVGIGQISSEVPQNLSASRPQDRQFILSSKKLLLSDSGFYLCAFSGVPEFMNTEAFFGQGTRLTVV.

This sequence joins TRBV3-1 (or the pseudogene TRBV3-2) and TRBJ2-3, with a possible D match to TRBD2 (5 bases). This CDR3 spans 15 amino acids. V lost 1 base and J lost 1, with 9 bases in between. CDR1 is LGHDT, CDR2 YNNKEL, per germline (reference sequence). The CDR3 DNA reads as TGTGCCAGCAGCCAAGGGGGTAGCGGCACAGATACGCAGTATTTT. Protein sequence: CASSQGGSGTDTQYF.

The gene calls are TRBV7-8 and TRBJ1-5, with 8 positions matching TRBD1. Per the germline V gene, CDR1 is SGHVS and CDR2 is FQNEAQ. The CDR3 contains 16 residues. The V and J ends lost 1 base and 6 bases, in that order; junction bases with no gene match: 8. In DNA form, the CDR3 reads TGTGCCAGCAGCTTAGGGTCCAACAGGGGGGGTCAGCCCCAGCATTTT. It specifies CASSLGSNRGGQPQHF.

The chain combines TRBV30 with TRBJ2-7, with 7 bases lining up with TRBD2. The CDR3 runs to 14 residues. CDR1 is GTSNPN and CDR2 is SVGIG in the germline V gene (reference sequence). The ends lost 2 bases at V and 6 bases at J; junction bases unmatched: 10. This CDR3 is CAWSIAGPLSEQYF. CDR3 DNA: TGTGCCTGGAGTATAGCGGGCCCCCTGAGCGAGCAGTACTTC.

The chain carries TRBV7-8 and TRBJ1-5; perhaps TRBD1 as D (6 bases). CDR3 size: 15 residues. V was pared by 4 bases and J by 0 bases, with 10 bases between. The germline CDR1 and CDR2 sequences are SGHVS and FQNEAQ. CDR3 in DNA: TGTGCCAGCAGCTCGGACAGCAATAGCAATCAGCCCCAGCATTTT. Translation gives CASSSDSNSNQPQHF.

The rearrangement joins TRBV6-5 to TRBJ1-1; TRBD1 aligns across 8 bases. Germline V gives CDR1 MNHEY, CDR2 SVGAGI. The CDR3 runs to 14 residues. V shed 5 bases, J shed 2 bases, and the junction held 4 bases outside the gene matches. In nucleotides, the CDR3 is TGTGCCAGCAGTCCGGGACAGGTTAACACTGAAGCTTTCTTT. Translation gives CASSPGQVNTEAFF.

This CDR3 reads CASSLARGGKLFF. The DNA of the CDR3 is TGTGCCAGCAGCTTAGCCCGGGGGGGAAAACTGTTTTTT. The chain links TRBV7-9 to TRBJ1-4; D may be TRBD1 (5 bases). CDR3 length: 13 residues. Per germline, CDR1 SEHNR and CDR2 FQNEAQ (reference sequence). V was pared by 0 bases and J by 10 bases, with 9 bases between.

V gene TRBV18 combines with J gene TRBJ1-5, with D perhaps TRBD1 (6 bases). Germline V gives CDR1 KGHSH, CDR2 LQKENI. The CDR3 extends over 15 amino acids. The V end was cut by 4 bases, the J end by 5 bases, with 15 bases between. CDR3 in DNA: TGTGCCAGCTCACTACAGGACAGCCTTGATCAGCCCCAGCATTTT. This gives the protein CASSLQDSLDQPQHF.

The gene calls are TRBV3-1 (or the pseudogene TRBV3-2) and TRBJ1-1, with D possibly matching TRBD1 (6 bases). The germline V gene encodes CDR1 LGHDT and CDR2 YNNKEL (reference sequence). V lost 3 bases and J 8 bases, leaving 16 bases between the germline ends. The CDR3 has 14 residues. For the CDR3, the DNA is TGTGCCAGCAGCCATCTGAGGACGGGACACGAAGCTTTCTTT. This codes for CASSHLRTGHEAFF.

The rearrangement uses TRBV6-4 and TRBJ1-5, with D unresolved. Trimming took off 5 bases at V and 4 bases at J, with 12 bases between the two ends. The CDR3 loop spans 14 amino acids. CDR1 is MRHNA and CDR2 is SNTAGT in the germline V gene. In DNA form, the CDR3 reads TGTGCCAGCAGTATTTCAGAGCGGAATCAGCCCCAGCATTTT. As protein: CASSISERNQPQHF.

This clone was picked up a small number of times. This rearrangement joins TRBV10-1 to TRBJ1-4, with D unresolved. The ends were cut back, 0 bases at V and 4 bases at J, with 9 bases in the middle. This CDR3 comprises 15 residues. The germline CDR1 and CDR2 sequences are WNHNN and SYGVQD (reference sequence). DNA for the CDR3: TGCGCCAGCAGTGAGTCGACGGGGAGTAATGAAAAACTGTTTTTT. The encoded protein is CASSESTGSNEKLFF.

This chain joins TRBV18 and TRBJ2-5; 14 bases align to TRBD2. In germline, CDR1 is KGHSH, CDR2 LQKENI. Trimming cost V 6 bases and J 5 bases; bases outside gene matches: 14. The CDR3 is made up of 18 amino acids. The CDR3 sequence is CASSRKGTSGSIEETQYF. The CDR3 bases are TGTGCCAGCTCGCGGAAAGGGACTAGCGGGAGTATCGAGGAGACCCAGTACTTC.

This chain uses TRBV6-5 with TRBJ2-5, with D maybe TRBD1 (5 bases). The CDR3 is made up of 13 amino acids. The germline gives CDR1 MNHEY, CDR2 SVGAGI. V gave up 8 bases and J gave up 1 base, with 11 bases separating them. CDR3 sequence: CASAWTFQETQYF. The CDR3 DNA sequence: TGTGCCAGCGCCTGGACATTCCAAGAGACCCAGTACTTC.

The rearrangement joins TRBV27 to TRBJ1-1; no clear D. There are 13 residues in the CDR3. The germline CDR1 and CDR2 sequences are MNHEY and SMNVEV (reference sequence). V gave up 1 base and J gave up 7 bases, with 10 bases separating them. DNA of the CDR3: TGTGCCAGCAGTTTATATGGACTCGGTGAAGCTTTCTTT. Protein product: CASSLYGLGEAFF.

This clone appeared a single time. The chain is built from TRBV5-1 and TRBJ1-2; no clear D gene. CDR3 length: 15 residues. Germline assignment: CDR1 SGHRS and CDR2 YFSETQ. Between the trimmed V and J ends, which lost 0 bases and 4 bases, there was a span of 13 bases. For the CDR3, the DNA is TGCGCCAGCAGCTTGGACGGGCCGGAGGTCTATGGCTACACCTTC. It translates to CASSLDGPEVYGYTF.

This sequence joins TRBV7-3 and TRBJ2-1, with TRBD2 matching over 9 bases. V was pared by 0 bases and J by 7 bases, with 10 bases of the junction left unmatched. The germline V gene encodes CDR1 SGHTA and CDR2 FQGTGA. The CDR3 sequence is 17 residues long. CDR3 sequence: CASSLTHLAGVVNEQFF. The CDR3 DNA sequence: TGTGCCAGCAGCTTAACCCACTTAGCGGGAGTCGTGAATGAGCAGTTCTTC.

The sample holds a few counts of this clone. The chain uses TRBV5-3 and TRBJ1-6; 7 bases match TRBD1. TRBV5-3 has ORF status, its function being uncertain. The CDR3 is 17 amino acids. V shed 2 bases, J shed 2 bases, and the junction held 7 bases outside the gene matches. Written as DNA, the CDR3 is TGTGCCAGAAGCTTATCGACAGGGCCTGCCTATAATTCACCCCTCCACTTT. It specifies CARSLSTGPAYNSPLHF.

The chain recombines TRBV28 with TRBJ2-1; 7 bases align to TRBD1. The CDR3 sequence is 15 residues long. Germline V gives CDR1 MDHEN, CDR2 SYDVKM. J was trimmed by 7 bases and V by 4 bases; bases with no gene match: 10. The CDR3, as DNA: TGTGCCAGCAGTTACAGGGGACCCAGAGTTAATGAGCAGTTCTTC. It codes for CASSYRGPRVNEQFF.

The chain links TRBV5-4 to TRBJ2-1, with TRBD2 identical over 14 bases. The CDR3 is 17 residues long. The junction had 7 bases not matched to a gene; V was cut back by 4 bases and J by 4 bases. CDR1 is SGHNT, CDR2 YYREEE, per germline (reference sequence). CDR3: CASSEGTSGSRYNEQFF. CDR3 coding DNA: TGTGCCAGCAGCGAGGGGACTAGCGGGAGTCGGTACAATGAGCAGTTCTTC.

This clone was seen once. The V gene is TRBV11-2, the J gene TRBJ1-2; 8 nucleotides agree with TRBD1. The CDR3 is 13 residues long. V shed 5 bases, J shed 3 bases, and the junction held 2 bases outside the gene matches. Germline lookup yields CDR1 SGHAT and CDR2 FQNNGV. In DNA form, the CDR3 reads TGTGCCAGCAGCCCGGACAGGGACTATGGCTACACCTTC. It translates to CASSPDRDYGYTF.

This sequence joins TRBV6-6 and TRBJ1-4; the D is unclear. The CDR3 is made up of 13 amino acids. Trimming took off 7 bases at V and 12 bases at J, with 18 bases between the two ends. Looked up from germline, CDR1 is MNHNY and CDR2 is SVGAGI (reference sequence). The CDR3 region is CASKKGLSGELFF. CDR3 nucleotides: TGTGCCAGCAAAAAAGGTTTGAGCGGGGAACTGTTTTTT.

This chain uses TRBV19 with TRBJ1-5; the D is unclear. Germline lookup yields CDR1 LNHDA and CDR2 SQIVND (reference sequence). The V end lost 5 bases, the J end lost 3 bases, and 11 bases lay between the germline ends. The CDR3 spans 14 residues. The CDR3 spells CASSLRVNNQPQHF. In DNA, the CDR3 is TGTGCCAGTAGTTTACGAGTTAACAATCAGCCCCAGCATTTT.